This is a list of T cell receptor beta chains from one sample in a study of cytomegalovirus exposure and HLA in healthy donors. Assay: immunoSEQ multiplex PCR; the TCRdb copy retains only in-frame clones and omits some. The sample includes around 110,000 clones, 81% of them seen just once. Sequencing used PBMCs. Receptors were obtained from a woman in her 30s in good health and CMV-seronegative. The CDR3 runs from the conserved cysteine through the conserved F or W. D genes are given only for firm matches. Rows give clone size only sometimes, using once, few, many, or a class for an expanded clone.

size	J	D	V	CDR3	DNA
-	TRBJ2-3	-	TRBV19	CASSTSGGTDTQYF	TGTGCCAGTAGTACGTCCGGGGGCACAGATACGCAGTATTTT
-	TRBJ2-1	TRBD2	TRBV13	CASSPDSTSGRIDEQFF	TGTGCCAGCAGCCCGGACTCGACTAGCGGGAGAATCGATGAGCAGTTCTTC
-	TRBJ2-2	-	TRBV19	CASSVLARAGELFF	TGTGCCAGTAGTGTTCTAGCTCGCGCCGGGGAGCTGTTTTTT
-	TRBJ2-7	-	TRBV27	CASSPIGFGYYEQYF	TGTGCCAGCAGTCCCATCGGGTTCGGGTACTACGAGCAGTACTTC
-	TRBJ1-2	-	TRBV12-2	CASRLALRF	TGTGCAAGTCGCTTAGCTTTGCGATTC
-	TRBJ2-5	-	TRBV19	CASKGQGLAEETQYF	TGTGCCAGTAAGGGGCAGGGGCTAGCAGAAGAGACCCAGTACTTC
-	TRBJ2-7	-	TRBV19	CASSSGGSYEQYF	TGTGCCAGTAGTTCAGGAGGCTCCTACGAGCAGTACTTC
-	TRBJ2-3	TRBD1	TRBV10-1	CASSGPRRDSGTSSTDTQYF	TGCGCCAGCAGTGGCCCACGCCGGGACAGTGGGACGTCTAGCACAGATACGCAGTATTTT
-	TRBJ1-1	-	TRBV5-1	CASSLAGRTEAFF	TGCGCCAGCAGCCTCGCAGGGCGAACTGAAGCTTTCTTT
once	TRBJ2-7	TRBD1	TRBV19	CASSTTGGYEQYF	TGTGCCAGTAGTACCACAGGGGGCTACGAGCAGTACTTC
-	TRBJ2-2	-	TRBV6-1	CASSRTETNTGELFF	TGTGCCAGCAGTAGGACAGAGACGAACACCGGGGAGCTGTTTTTT
-	TRBJ2-5	-	TRBV7-2	CASSPYEGAEETQYF	TGTGCCAGCAGCCCGTACGAGGGCGCGGAAGAGACCCAGTACTTC
-	TRBJ2-7	-	TRBV9	CASSVEDSSGEQYF	TGTGCCAGCAGCGTGGAGGATTCGTCGGGAGAGCAGTACTTC
-	TRBJ1-4	-	TRBV6-1	CASSGQQGLDEKLFF	TGTGCCAGCAGTGGACAGCAGGGGTTAGACGAAAAACTGTTTTTT
-	TRBJ2-7	-	TRBV20-1	CSTGLYEQYF	TGCAGTACAGGTCTCTACGAGCAGTACTTC
-	TRBJ2-3	-	TRBV5-1	CASSRVSGRLLDTQYF	TGCGCCAGCAGCAGAGTCTCAGGGAGGCTCCTAGATACGCAGTATTTT
-	TRBJ2-1	-	TRBV11-2	CASSLEPVPYNEQFF	TGTGCCAGCAGCTTAGAGCCGGTACCCTACAATGAGCAGTTCTTC
-	TRBJ2-5	-	TRBV5-4	CASSRGGFAETQYF	TGTGCCAGCAGCCGAGGGGGTTTCGCGGAGACCCAGTACTTC
-	TRBJ1-1	TRBD1	TRBV25-1	CASSLGQGNTEAFF	TGTGCCAGCAGCCTAGGACAGGGGAACACTGAAGCTTTCTTT
-	TRBJ1-2	-	TRBV5-1	CASSPREGDGYTF	TGCGCCAGCAGCCCCAGGGAAGGAGATGGCTACACCTTC
few	TRBJ2-7	TRBD1	TRBV6-1	CASSEQGTGAYEQYF	TGTGCCAGCAGTGAACAAGGGACAGGGGCTTACGAGCAGTACTTC
few	TRBJ2-2	-	TRBV19	CASRDRGGENTGELFF	TGTGCCAGTAGAGATAGGGGGGGCGAGAACACCGGGGAGCTGTTTTTT
-	TRBJ2-7	-	TRBV6-1	CASSELDRDYEQYF	TGTGCCAGCAGTGAACTGGACAGAGACTACGAGCAGTACTTC
-	TRBJ1-2	TRBD1	TRBV7-9	CASSSQGQGRSYTF	TGTGCCAGCAGCTCCCAAGGACAGGGCCGTAGCTACACCTTC
once	TRBJ2-3	-	TRBV30	CAWSVGPSADTQYF	TGTGCCTGGAGTGTGGGGCCCTCAGCAGATACGCAGTATTTT
-	TRBJ2-7	TRBD1	TRBV5-1	CASSLGTGGSYEQYF	TGCGCCAGCAGCTTGGGGACAGGGGGCTCCTACGAGCAGTACTTC
few	TRBJ2-6	-	TRBV6-1	CASSLATGANVLTF	TGTGCCAGCAGTCTAGCAACTGGGGCCAACGTCCTGACTTTC
-	TRBJ2-1	TRBD2	TRBV9	CASSTRLAGGPESYNEQFF	TGTGCCAGCAGCACCAGACTAGCGGGGGGCCCAGAATCCTACAATGAGCAGTTCTTC
-	TRBJ2-3	TRBD2	TRBV11-2	CASSLGVLAGDRGDTQYF	TGTGCCAGCAGCTTAGGCGTCTTAGCGGGAGATCGGGGAGATACGCAGTATTTT
once	TRBJ1-2	-	TRBV27	CASSSPQLNYGYTF	TGTGCCAGCAGTTCTCCTCAACTTAACTATGGCTACACCTTC
few	TRBJ2-6	-	TRBV27	CASTLSSSGANVLTF	TGTGCCAGCACCTTGTCGTCCTCTGGGGCCAACGTCCTGACTTTC
-	TRBJ2-3	-	TRBV5-8	CASSPRADTQYF	TGTGCCAGCAGTCCTCGAGCCGATACGCAGTATTTT
-	TRBJ1-2	-	TRBV27	CASSLNPGVGGYTF	TGTGCCAGCAGTTTAAATCCAGGGGTGGGCGGCTACACCTTC
-	TRBJ1-1	TRBD1	TRBV19	CASSIDHSGTGPNTEAFF	TGTGCCAGTAGTATAGATCACTCCGGGACAGGGCCGAACACTGAAGCTTTCTTT
-	TRBJ2-2	TRBD2	TRBV14	CASSRELAGTGELFF	TGTGCCAGCAGCCGAGAACTAGCGGGCACCGGGGAGCTGTTTTTT
-	TRBJ1-2	TRBD1	TRBV7-9	CASSRPQGVVAYGYTF	TGTGCCAGCAGCAGACCCCAGGGGGTAGTGGCCTATGGCTACACCTTC
-	TRBJ1-3	-	TRBV5-5	CASSLADRGNTIYF	TGTGCCAGCAGCCTAGCCGACAGGGGAAACACCATATATTTT
-	TRBJ2-3	-	TRBV27	CASSPLLESNSPTDTQYF	TGTGCCAGCAGTCCCCTCTTGGAGTCCAACTCCCCCACAGATACGCAGTATTTT
-	TRBJ1-4	-	TRBV9	CASSVGQAPGKLFF	TGTGCCAGCAGCGTAGGTCAAGCTCCAGGAAAACTGTTTTTT
-	TRBJ1-2	TRBD1	TRBV25-1	CASSELGGSLYGYTF	TGTGCCAGCAGTGAATTAGGGGGCTCTCTCTATGGCTACACCTTC